The rows below give T cell receptor beta chains drawn from one sample of a study of blood T cells in healthy people across ages. TCRdb re-called the 5' RACE reads through MiXCR, storing one row per CDR3 protein. This table holds 600,000 to 900,000 distinct CDR3 sequences, roughly 24% found once. These same data were also listed under a study on T cells of mothers and their children.

The sequencing input was blood. The receptors shown here come from a boy aged 5-17 years in good health. Each CDR3 is given with its conserved first and last residue. A D gene is named only where the DNA matches it firmly. The size entry is marked missing in some rows and otherwise reads once, few, many or a size class.

-,few,TRBJ2-1,TRBV11-1,CASRRGADEQFF,TGTGCCAGCAGGAGGGGGGCCGATGAGCAGTTCTTC
-,few,TRBJ2-5,TRBV15,CATSRQTHSTQETQYF,TGTGCCACCAGCAGACAAACCCACTCGACTCAAGAGACCCAGTACTTC
TRBD2,few,TRBJ2-5,TRBV5-1,CASSFSGGASETQYF,TGCGCCAGCAGCTTTAGCGGGGGCGCGTCTGAGACCCAGTACTTC
-,once,TRBJ1-3,TRBV20-1,CSARKGNTIYF,TGCAGTGCTAGAAAGGGAAACACCATATATTTT
TRBD1,many,TRBJ1-1,TRBV20-1,CSARGTGDTEAFF,TGCAGTGCTAGAGGGACAGGGGACACTGAAGCTTTCTTT
TRBD2,many,TRBJ2-7,TRBV2,CASSEARGDEQYF,TGTGCCAGCAGTGAAGCGCGGGGGGACGAGCAGTACTTC
TRBD2,-,TRBJ2-1,TRBV20-1,CSARWGLAGGPREQFF,TGCAGTGCTAGATGGGGACTAGCGGGGGGGCCTCGTGAGCAGTTCTTC
-,many,TRBJ1-5,TRBV28,CASRGDIEINQPQHF,TGTGCCAGCAGGGGGGACATTGAAATAAATCAGCCCCAGCATTTT
-,-,TRBJ1-4,TRBV20-1,CSASTSYNEKLFF,TGCAGTGCTTCGACCAGCTACAATGAAAAACTGTTTTTT
-,few,TRBJ2-2,TRBV7-9,CASNEGQGNTGELFF,TGTGCCAGCAACGAGGGGCAGGGGAACACCGGGGAGCTGTTTTTT
TRBD1,-,TRBJ2-1,TRBV7-9,CASVLTGVGEQFF,TGTGCCAGCGTACTTACAGGGGTCGGCGAGCAGTTCTTC
-,few,TRBJ1-6,TRBV7-2,CASSLANAGLGSPLHF,TGTGCCAGCAGCTTGGCCAACGCGGGGTTAGGTTCACCCCTCCACTTT
-,few,TRBJ1-3,TRBV28,CASSLWAGGAGNTIYF,TGTGCCAGCAGTTTATGGGCCGGGGGGGCTGGAAACACCATATATTTT
-,-,TRBJ2-7,TRBV12-3/TRBV12-4,CASSAGGLSSYEQYF,TGTGCCAGCAGTGCCGGGGGCTTGAGCTCCTACGAGCAGTACTTC
-,-,TRBJ2-4,TRBV28,CASYDKAKNIQYF,TGTGCCAGCTATGATAAGGCCAAAAACATTCAGTACTTC
TRBD2,-,TRBJ2-7,TRBV9,CASSVDLAGGSEQYF,TGTGCCAGCAGCGTAGATTTAGCGGGGGGATCTGAGCAGTACTTC
TRBD2,few,TRBJ2-1,TRBV27,CASKLAGGPGEQFF,TGTGCCAGCAAATTAGCGGGGGGGCCGGGTGAGCAGTTCTTC
-,-,TRBJ2-1,TRBV2,CASSDDQPNEQFF,TGTGCCAGCAGCGATGACCAGCCCAATGAGCAGTTCTTC
TRBD2,-,TRBJ2-7,TRBV20-1,CSAATGGTSAYEQYF,TGCAGTGCTGCCACAGGAGGGACTAGCGCGTACGAGCAGTACTTC
TRBD2,-,TRBJ2-3,TRBV30,CAWSGSGSSTDTQYF,TGTGCCTGGAGTGGTAGCGGGAGCAGCACAGATACGCAGTATTTT
TRBD1,few,TRBJ2-7,TRBV6-1,CASTQNRGTLFSYEQYF,TGTGCCAGCACCCAAAACAGGGGGACGTTATTCTCCTACGAGCAGTACTTC
-,-,TRBJ2-3,TRBV12-3/TRBV12-4,CASSRQPDTQYF,TGTGCCAGCAGCCGGCAGCCAGATACGCAGTATTTT
-,-,TRBJ1-1,TRBV4-2,CASRISLRANTEAFF,TGTGCCAGCAGAATTAGCCTCCGCGCGAACACTGAAGCTTTCTTT
-,few,TRBJ2-6,TRBV27,CASSSWDLYSGANVLTF,TGTGCCAGCAGTTCTTGGGACTTGTACTCTGGGGCCAACGTCCTGACTTTC
-,-,TRBJ1-3,TRBV12-3/TRBV12-4,CASSSRGLSGNTIYF,TGTGCCAGCAGTTCCCGGGGTCTCTCTGGAAACACCATATATTTT
-,-,TRBJ1-6,TRBV12-3/TRBV12-4,CASRGGTSYNSPLHF,TGTGCCAGCAGGGGAGGTACCTCCTATAATTCACCCCTCCACTTT